One and the same sample provided the 21 T cell receptor beta chains below, sequenced in a study of tissue T cells after allogeneic stem cell transplantation. Using immunoSEQ multiplex PCR, the repertoire was profiled, and TCRdb retains in-frame clones only, with some absent. The sample contains about 48,000 clones, 73% of which appear only once. The source material was sorted cells pooled from one or two spleens. The receptors here all came from a pool of C57BL/6 mice in good health.

As for this clone: Gene labels here are mouse ones. The read comes to an end 1 residue before the CDR3 does, leaving the germline J gene to fill in the end. The V gene is TRBV19, the J gene TRBJ2-7; 7 bases agree with TRBD1. The CDR3 is 14 residues long. Germline V lookup: CDR1 FNHDT, CDR2 SITEND (reference sequence). V dropped 5 bases and J dropped 5; count of bases not matched to a gene: 10. Partial CDR3 DNA: TGTGCCAGCAGCCGCCGACAGGGTGATGATGAACAGTAC. The encoded protein is CASSRRQGDDEQY. The entire CDR3 is CASSRRQGDDEQYF.

In the case of this clone: Gene names refer to mouse genes. The CDR3 extends 1 residue past the end of the read, so its final part is completed from the germline J gene. This chain uses TRBV15 with TRBJ2-7; the match to TRBD2 covers 10 bases. CDR3 size: 14 residues. The J segment lost 2 bases and the V segment lost 4 bases, leaving 2 bases of the junction unmatched. CDR1 SGHND and CDR2 FRSKSL come from the germline V gene. CDR3 bases read: TGTGCCAGCAGTTCGGACTGGGGGACCTATGAACAGTAC. Protein: CASSSDWGTYEQY. The whole CDR3 protein is CASSSDWGTYEQYF.

A note on this clone: Genes and germline come from the mouse. The read finishes 1 residue shy of the CDR3 end, and the germline J gene is used to complete it. J is TRBJ2-3 and V is TRBV13-2, with D possibly TRBD1 on 6 matching bases. The CDR3 covers 13 residues. Trimming took off 5 bases at V and 2 bases at J, with 9 bases between the two ends. CDR1 NNHNN and CDR2 SYGAGS come from the germline V gene (reference sequence). Partial CDR3 DNA: TGTGCCAGCGGGCAGGGGAATGCAGAAACGCTGTAT. Encoded protein: CASGQGNAETLY. The entire CDR3 is CASGQGNAETLYF.

Concerning this clone itself: Each gene name is a mouse one. The missing CDR3 end, 1 residue past where the read stops, is filled in from the germline J gene. This chain connects TRBV17 to TRBJ1-1; D uncertain. The CDR3 extends over 12 amino acids. Germline V lookup: CDR1 MNHDT, CDR2 YYDKIL. Trimming took 5 bases from V and 0 from J, leaving 4 bases between them. The CDR3 bases that were read are TGTGCTAGCAGTCGCCAGAACACAGAAGTCTTC. Encoded protein: CASSRQNTEVF. The full CDR3 protein is CASSRQNTEVFF.

On this clone: Gene names are the mouse ones. Read sequence stops 1 residue before the CDR3 end, and the germline J gene provides the missing end. The rearrangement joins TRBV26 to TRBJ1-2; D gene uncertain. Trimming took 4 bases from V and 1 from J, leaving 1 base between them. CDR1 is KGHPV and CDR2 is FQNQEV in the germline V gene (reference sequence). The CDR3 consists of 11 residues. The CDR3 loop is CASSRNSDYTF. The CDR3 bases that were read are TGTGCCAGCAGTCGAAACTCCGACTACACC.

This clone has more than one count but fewer than ten. The gene names given are mouse names. The CDR3 end is not reached by the read, which stops 1 residue before it; the germline J gene fills it in. The V gene is TRBV23, the J gene TRBJ1-5. CDR3 length: 13 residues. Germline loops: CDR1 KGHTA, CDR2 FQNQQP. The CDR3 region is CSSSQLNNQAPLF. CDR3 DNA (partial): TGCTCCAGCAGTCAGCTCAACAACCAGGCTCCGCTT.

Worth noting for this clone: Gene labels here are mouse ones. The CDR3 end is not reached by the read, which stops 1 residue before it; the germline J gene fills it in. V usage is TRBV20 and J usage is TRBJ2-4, with TRBD1 matching 7 bases. Unmatched junction bases numbered 6, after V lost 0 bases and J lost 0 bases. Germline V gene sequence: CDR1 GFQATS, CDR2 STVNSAI. The length of the CDR3 is 16 residues. The DNA read from the CDR3 is TGTGGTGCTAGGGATCAGGGGGAGGAGAGTCAAAACACCTTGTAC. Protein product: CGARDQGEESQNTLY. In full, the CDR3 is CGARDQGEESQNTLYF. Combining the CDR3 with reference TRBV20 and TRBJ2-4 gives the whole variable domain GALVYQYPRRTICKSGTSMRMECQAVGFQATSVAWYRQSPQKTFELIALSTVNSAIKYEQNFTQEKFPISHPNLSFSSMTVLNAYLEDRGLYLCGARDQGEESQNTLYFGAGTRLSVL.

With respect to this clone: Germline and genes: mouse. The CDR3 extends 1 residue past the end of the read, so its final part is completed from the germline J gene. This rearrangement joins TRBV4 to TRBJ2-5, with D perhaps matching TRBD1 (6 bases). Germline-derived CDR1 and CDR2 are LGHDT and YNNKQL (reference sequence). Trimming stripped 5 bases from V and 6 bases from J, with 9 bases between. The CDR3 spans 12 residues. The CDR3 loop is CASSRTVDTQYF. CDR3 DNA (partial): TGTGCCAGCAGCCGGACAGTCGACACCCAGTAC.

This clone has a handful of counts. Gene names refer to mouse genes. The CDR3 end falls 1 residue outside the read, so it is completed with the germline J gene. The chain links TRBV24 to TRBJ2-7; D remains unclear. CDR1 and CDR2 from the germline V gene are KGHTA and FRNEEI. V was trimmed by 1 base and J by 7 bases, leaving 2 bases between them. The CDR3 is made up of 10 amino acids. The DNA read from the CDR3 is TGTGCCAGCAGTCTGTTGGAACAGTAC. It is translated as CASSLLEQY. The entire CDR3 protein is CASSLLEQYF.

A word on this clone: Genes here carry mouse names. From the germline J gene comes the end of the CDR3, since the read stops 1 residue before it. The chain recombines TRBV13-3 with TRBJ2-7, with D unclear. This CDR3 comprises 13 residues. Germline V gives CDR1 NNHDY, CDR2 SYVADS. V lost 0 bases to trimming and J lost 0 bases, with 4 bases between them. Partial CDR3 DNA: TGTGCCAGCAGTGATGGGGACTCCTATGAACAGTAC. The encoded protein is CASSDGDSYEQY. The whole CDR3 is CASSDGDSYEQYF.

Comment on this clone: Genes and germline come from the mouse. The read finishes 1 residue shy of the CDR3 end, and the germline J gene is used to complete it. The J gene is TRBJ1-3, the V gene TRBV4, with D tentatively TRBD1 (6 bases). Germline V gives CDR1 LGHDT, CDR2 YNNKQL (reference sequence). Trimming left V 3 bases short and J 2 bases short, with 8 bases between. The CDR3 covers 14 residues. The CDR3 sequence: CASSYGGAGNTLYF. The DNA read from the CDR3 is TGTGCCAGCAGCTACGGGGGCGCTGGAAATACGCTCTAT. The complete variable domain, with remaining parts taken from reference TRBV4 and TRBJ1-3, reads ETAVFQTPNYHVTQVGNEVSFNCKQTLGHDTMYWYKQDSKKLLKIMFSYNNKQLIVNETVPRRFSPQSSDKAHLNLRIKSVEPEDSAVYLCASSYGGAGNTLYFGEGSRLIVV.

Points on this clone: Mouse gene names and germline throughout. The CDR3 end falls 1 residue outside the read, so it is completed with the germline J gene. This chain uses TRBV3 with TRBJ2-1, with 12 positions matching TRBD2. After removal of 5 bases from V and 7 bases from J, the junction contained 6 bases not matched to a gene. CDR3 length: 15 residues. The germline gives CDR1 SNHLY, CDR2 FYNGKV (reference sequence). CDR3 residues: CASSPPGLGGAEQFF. CDR3 DNA (partial): TGTGCCAGCAGCCCTCCGGGACTGGGGGGCGCTGAGCAGTTC.

As regards this clone: Here the gene names and germline are mouse. The missing CDR3 end, 1 residue past where the read stops, is filled in from the germline J gene. The rearrangement uses TRBV2 and TRBJ2-4, with TRBD2 matching 7 bases. The germline V gene encodes CDR1 LGHNA and CDR2 YSYQKL. The length of the CDR3 is 17 residues. V trimming: 0 bases; J trimming: 0 bases; junction bases outside the gene matches: 6. CDR3 residues: CASSQDRPGGSQNTLYF. The sequenced part of the CDR3 DNA is TGTGCCAGCAGCCAAGATCGGCCTGGGGGTAGTCAAAACACCTTGTAC. The full variable domain, rest sourced from reference TRBV2 and TRBJ2-4, is DPKIIQKPKYLVAVTGSEKILICEQYLGHNAMYWYRQSAKKPLEFMFSYSYQKLMDNQTASSRFQPQSSKKNHLDLQITALKPDDSATYFCASSQDRPGGSQNTLYFGAGTRLSVL.

A remark on this clone: Each gene name is a mouse one. The CDR3 DNA, read in part, is TGTGCCAGCAGCCCCCCGGACTGGGGGGACACCGGGCAGCTCTAC. Amino acids: CASSPPDWGDTGQLY. The CDR3 in full is CASSPPDWGDTGQLYF. This rearrangement joins TRBV5 to TRBJ2-2; 11 bases agree with TRBD2. The DNA ends 1 residue before the CDR3 does, and the rest of the CDR3 is filled in from the germline J gene. The CDR3 extends over 16 amino acids. V lost 4 bases and J lost 3; bases outside the gene matches: 4. The V gene's germline CDR1 is LGHNA and CDR2 YNLKQL (reference sequence).

With regard to this clone: Gene names and germline match the mouse. Read data end 1 residue before the CDR3 end; the end is taken from the germline J gene. The chain employs TRBV13-3 and TRBJ1-1, with D perhaps TRBD1 (6 bases). Germline-derived CDR1 and CDR2 are NNHDY and SYVADS. V dropped 6 bases and J dropped 1 base, with 10 bases sitting between them. The length of the CDR3 is 13 residues. The CDR3 is CASNQGLNTEVFF. CDR3 bases read: TGTGCCAGCAATCAGGGGTTAAACACAGAAGTCTTC.

To note about this clone: Genes and germline come from the mouse. The CDR3 end lies 1 residue beyond the end of the read and is filled in from the germline J gene. The chain joins TRBV14 to TRBJ1-2; 7 bases agree with TRBD1. Germline assignment: CDR1 SGHDT and CDR2 FRDEAV. V shed 5 bases, J shed 3 bases, and the junction held 7 bases outside the gene matches. This CDR3 has 14 amino acids. The CDR3 is CASSPTGKDSDYTF. Incomplete CDR3 DNA: TGTGCCAGCAGCCCGACAGGGAAGGACTCCGACTACACC.

As for this clone: Germline and genes here are mouse. The read finishes 1 residue shy of the CDR3 end, and the germline J gene is used to complete it. The chain is built from TRBV15 and TRBJ2-7; 11 bases are shared with TRBD1. The ends lost 6 bases at V and 6 bases at J; junction bases unmatched: 4. The CDR3 sequence is 13 residues long. Germline CDR1 SGHND, CDR2 FRSKSL. CDR3 sequence reads: CASSRDRGGEQYF. The part of the CDR3 DNA that was read is TGTGCCAGCAGCAGGGACAGGGGGGGTGAACAGTAC.

On this clone: Gene labels here are mouse ones. The read finishes 1 residue shy of the CDR3 end, and the germline J gene is used to complete it. This chain uses TRBV1 with TRBJ2-4; 10 bases line up with TRBD2. CDR3 length: 14 residues. Germline-derived CDR1 and CDR2 are NSQYPW and LRSPGD (reference sequence). J was trimmed by 5 bases and V by 4 bases; bases with no gene match: 3. This CDR3 reads CTCSDRDWGNTLYF. The sequenced part of the CDR3 DNA is TGCACCTGCAGTGACCGGGACTGGGGAAACACCTTGTAC.

About this clone itself: Each gene name is a mouse one. The read halts 1 residue ahead of the CDR3 end, with the missing end drawn from the germline J gene. The chain carries TRBV2 and TRBJ2-1; the match to TRBD2 covers 7 bases. The V gene end was trimmed by 2 bases and the J gene end by 8 bases; junction bases not matched to a gene: 6. The CDR3 has 14 residues. Germline V gene data show CDR1 as LGHNA and CDR2 as YSYQKL. The CDR3 is CASSQLGGGPEQFF. The DNA read from the CDR3 is TGTGCCAGCAGCCAATTGGGGGGTGGGCCTGAGCAGTTC.

With respect to this clone: Gene names and germline match the mouse. With the read ending 1 residue before the CDR3 end, the germline J gene is used to fill in that end. This chain uses TRBV13-2 with TRBJ2-5, with D uncertain. The V and J ends lost 3 bases and 3 bases respectively, with 5 bases between them. This CDR3 is 12 amino acids long. Germline V lookup: CDR1 NNHNN, CDR2 SYGAGS (reference sequence). CDR3 DNA, as far as it was read: TGTGCCAGCGGTGCCCAACAAGACACCCAGTAC. It is translated as CASGAQQDTQY. The full CDR3 is CASGAQQDTQYF.

In regard to this clone: Genes here carry mouse names. The CDR3 end is not reached by the read, which stops 1 residue before it; the germline J gene fills it in. The chain combines TRBV16 with TRBJ2-7; unclear D gene. V lost 2 bases and J lost 5, with 4 bases in between. Germline lookup yields CDR1 SGHSA and CDR2 FRNQAP. The CDR3 has 11 residues. CDR3 DNA, as far as it was read: TGTGCAAGCAGCTTAAGGGATGAACAGTAC. Residues: CASSLRDEQY. The whole CDR3 protein is CASSLRDEQYF.